This T cell receptor beta chain was identified during a study of cytomegalovirus exposure and HLA in healthy donors. Study details: Prior work identified some 120 million unique TCR beta sequences in approximately 200 million T cells.

The PCR ran on 60 Vbeta and 13 Jbeta primers. Authors' data handling: Some 11 million of the about 80 million unique TCR beta chains counted in a later analysis were shared. Here immunoSEQ multiplex PCR was the method, and the copy in TCRdb shows in-frame clones only, minus some. V, J and clone size reflect that table, while D and trimming were determined from the DNA. Among under 200,000 clones listed, about 81% were seen once. Study-level findings and limits: An observed cluster of highly shared sequence variants was recorded as a likely sequencing artifact. In a later analysis, productive TCRs from donors in an Asian-associated ancestry cluster reportedly carried fewer N-insertions than the cohort mean.

As to this clone: The antigen is not known.

This sequence originates from a woman between 18 and 29 years old in good health and CMV-seronegative. Material for sequencing was PBMCs.

The CDR3 sequence: CASSSEGGLAPREQYF. DNA of the CDR3: TGTGCCAGCAGCTCCGAGGGGGGACTAGCGCCGAGGGAGCAGTACTTC. The chain recombines TRBV9 with TRBJ2-7, with 10 positions matching TRBD2. In germline, CDR1 is SGDLS, CDR2 YYNGEE. The J segment lost 7 bases and the V segment lost 4 bases, leaving 14 bases of the junction unmatched. The CDR3 is 16 amino acids.